This T cell receptor beta chain was retrieved from a study of T cells in tumors after PD-1 blockade (dated by TCRdb to between 2019 and 2020). Study-wide context: Patients with prior checkpoint blockade, systemic immunosuppressant use, or recent radiotherapy or other anti-cancer therapy within 4 weeks were excluded. Patients were treated with either pembrolizumab 200 mg every 3 weeks or cemiplimab 350 mg every 2 weeks. Ongoing daily vismodegib 150 mg was also given to a subset of patients during anti-PD-1 treatment. On average, peripheral blood samples yielded approximately 35,000 unique clonotypes and approximately 110,000 TCR templates (range about 24,000-290,000). Using site-matched tumors from BCC or SCC patients sampled before and after anti-PD-1 therapy, the study carried out paired single-cell RNA and TCR sequencing. Bulk TCR sequencing was performed on roughly nine peripheral blood samples from about five patients to compare blood and tumor clonotypes. RECIST version 1.1 was used to assess clinical response.

About this clone itself: The target of this receptor is not known. It has no much larger one-base neighbor in the sample; base qualities were not kept.

The immunoSEQ platform was used for deep TCRbeta sequencing. As for the original processing: For further analysis, only productive rearrangements were exported from the immunoSEQ Analyzer. T cell phenotypes were assigned to bulk TCRbeta clonotypes by matching to single-cell RNA+TCR-seq clones sharing the same TCRbeta sequence. Tumor enrichment of a clone was calculated by dividing the clone's tumor frequency by the clone's PBMC frequency, both taken from bulk TCR sequencing. TCRs were sorted with GLIPH into specificity groups, meaning clusters of distinct TCRs that share CDR3 motifs and likely recognize common antigens. TCRdb stores this immuneACCESS table with in-frame sequences only. Part of the clones is absent; in the studies checked, under half of the shortfall reflects unresolved V genes, and no reason is known for the rest. V and J calls and clone size are those listed in that table; D and trimming were worked out from the DNA. The sample table contains about 47,000 clones; only one count was recorded for roughly 84% of them. The leading ten clones occupy 7.5% to 9.5% of the sample.

What the study reported, not specific to this receptor: Approximately 41% of TCR clonotypes from the tumor were detected in blood, and certain novel exhausted tumor clones were present in blood collected before treatment, which suggests recruitment from the periphery. Where the novel T cell clones came from was not determined, and possible sources could include lymphoid organs or rare unexpanded clones inside the tumor or in the tumor periphery.

The germline V gene supplies CDR1 SNHLY and CDR2 FYNNEI. The V end gives up 9 bases and the J end 7 bases, leaving 12 bases in the junction not matched to a gene. Its CDR3 holds 14 amino acids, cysteine through phenylalanine. Kept here is only the CDR3 DNA, which spans 42 bases and is read in frame from base 1. For bulk TCRbeta sequencing, genomic DNA was extracted from tumor biopsies or peripheral blood, and input amounts ranged from about 600 ng to 6,500 ng. All patients had histologically proven advanced or metastatic basal or squamous cell carcinoma and were poor candidates for surgical resection. The basal cell carcinoma cohort comprised about a dozen patients, of whom several had bulk tumor TCR sequencing.

This receptor was taken from a human donor with advanced basal cell or squamous cell carcinoma (not recorded which). The chain joins TRBV2 to TRBJ2-7, with 10 central nucleotides matching TRBD2. Specimen: PBMCs, collected before anti-PD-1 therapy. The bases are TGTGCCAGTTCCGGGACTAGCGCACGGGGGGAGCAGTACTTC. Protein translation: CASSGTSARGEQYF. The full variable domain, completed from the reference TRBV2 and TRBJ2-7 proteins outside the CDR3, reads EPEVTQTPSHQVTQMGQEVILRCVPISNHLYFYWYRQILGQKVEFLVSFYNNEISEKSEIFDDQFSVERPDGSNFTLKIRSTKLEDSAMYFCASSGTSARGEQYFGPGTRLTVT.